The rows below give T cell receptor beta chains drawn from one sample of a study of shared clonotypes between healthy human individuals. The data were produced by immunoSEQ multiplex PCR, yet TCRdb's version contains in-frame clones alone and is incomplete. The data contain 1.4 million or so clones, approximately 98.5% of them seen just once; the ten biggest clones take up 0.3% to 0.45%. Sequencing was performed on naive CD4+ T cells sorted from blood. The receptors derive from a man aged 30 to 45 in good health. Both conserved end residues are part of each CDR3. A D gene is named only where the DNA matches it firmly. Clone size is stated in some rows and not others, as once, few, many or a class when expanded.

>.|TRBV5-1|TRBD2|TRBJ2-7
CASTREGRNEQYF
TGCGCCAGCACGCGGGAGGGAAGGAACGAGCAGTACTTC
>.|TRBV7-9|.|TRBJ1-5
CASSALTGPQHF
TGTGCCAGCAGCGCCCTGACTGGGCCCCAGCATTTT
>.|TRBV2|.|TRBJ1-5
CASTSGGAQPQHF
TGTGCCAGCACATCTGGGGGTGCTCAGCCCCAGCATTTT
>once|TRBV11-2|TRBD2|TRBJ2-7
CASSPGLADYEQYF
TGTGCCAGCAGCCCAGGACTAGCGGACTACGAGCAGTACTTC
>.|TRBV10-1|.|TRBJ1-4
CASSRSHNEKLFF
TGCGCCAGCAGCCGGTCCCACAATGAAAAACTGTTTTTT
>.|TRBV18|.|TRBJ2-6
CASSPVKGPWANVLTF
TGTGCCAGCTCACCGGTAAAGGGACCCTGGGCCAACGTCCTGACTTTC
>.|TRBV19|TRBD2|TRBJ2-7
CASSILAGGRNSYEQYF
TGTGCCAGTAGTATCCTAGCGGGAGGGCGAAACTCCTACGAGCAGTACTTC
>.|TRBV19|TRBD2|TRBJ2-7
CASRRTARTSGTYEQYF
TGTGCCAGTAGACGAACCGCTAGGACTAGCGGGACCTACGAGCAGTACTTC
>.|TRBV28|TRBD2|TRBJ2-7
CASSSLAGGDYEQYF
TGTGCCAGCAGTTCCCTAGCGGGAGGTGACTACGAGCAGTACTTC
>.|TRBV15|.|TRBJ1-5
CATSRGYNQPQHF
TGTGCCACCAGCAGGGGGTACAATCAGCCCCAGCATTTT
>.|TRBV7-2|TRBD2|TRBJ2-7
CASLLAVGRSYEQYF
TGTGCCAGTCTCCTTGCCGTCGGGAGGTCCTACGAGCAGTACTTC
>.|TRBV5-1|.|TRBJ2-7
CASSLVSRTYEQYF
TGCGCCAGCAGCTTGGTCAGCCGAACCTACGAGCAGTACTTC
>.|TRBV6-5|.|TRBJ2-6
CASSGASGANVLTF
TGTGCCAGCAGTGGGGCCTCTGGGGCCAACGTCCTGACTTTC
>.|TRBV5-4|.|TRBJ1-1
CASSEDTMNTEAFF
TGTGCCAGCAGCGAGGACACAATGAACACTGAAGCTTTCTTT
>once|TRBV19|TRBD2|TRBJ2-3
CASSFRTSGRARGTDTQYF
TGTGCCAGTAGTTTCCGGACTAGCGGGAGGGCCAGGGGCACAGATACGCAGTATTTT
>.|TRBV19|.|TRBJ2-3
CATQRAPSTDTQYF
TGTGCCACCCAGCGGGCCCCTAGCACAGATACGCAGTATTTT
>.|TRBV29-1|.|TRBJ2-7
CSVEVGPYEQYF
TGCAGCGTTGAAGTTGGCCCGTACGAGCAGTACTTC
>.|TRBV18|.|TRBJ1-3
CASSPGDSGNTIYF
TGTGCCAGCTCTCCTGGGGACTCTGGAAACACCATATATTTT
>.|TRBV7-9|.|TRBJ2-7
CASSLQAYEQYF
TGTGCCAGCAGTTTACAGGCTTACGAGCAGTACTTC
>.|TRBV6-1|.|TRBJ2-6
CASSVQAKAYGANVLTF
TGTGCCAGCAGTGTGCAGGCGAAAGCTTACGGGGCCAACGTCCTGACTTTC
>.|TRBV5-4|.|TRBJ2-3
CASSWAPADTQYF
TGTGCCAGCAGCTGGGCGCCTGCAGATACGCAGTATTTT
>.|TRBV13|.|TRBJ2-1
CASSLGGLGRQFF
TGTGCCAGCAGCTTAGGGGGTCTGGGTCGGCAGTTCTTC
>.|TRBV6-5|.|TRBJ1-5
CASSTQGSNQPQHF
TGTGCCAGCAGTACCCAGGGTAGCAATCAGCCCCAGCATTTT
>.|TRBV7-9|.|TRBJ2-7
CASSQRVGGVYEQYF
TGTGCCAGCAGCCAGAGGGTCGGCGGCGTCTACGAGCAGTACTTC
>.|TRBV18|.|TRBJ2-3
CASSRDRASTDTQYF
TGTGCCAGCTCGCGGGACCGTGCTAGCACAGATACGCAGTATTTT
>.|TRBV7-3|.|TRBJ2-2
CASTFSPYTGELFF
TGTGCCAGCACATTTTCTCCGTACACCGGGGAGCTGTTTTTT
>.|TRBV6-5|.|TRBJ1-3
CASSYADGRNTIYF
TGTGCCAGCAGTTACGCGGACGGGCGAAACACCATATATTTT
>.|TRBV18|TRBD2|TRBJ2-7
CASSALTSGPSYEQYF
TGTGCCAGCTCAGCACTTACTAGCGGGCCCTCCTACGAGCAGTACTTC
>.|TRBV12-2|.|TRBJ2-7
CASRLCRWGRNEQYF
TGTGCAAGTCGCTTATGTAGGTGGGGGCGGAACGAGCAGTACTTC
>.|TRBV7-2|TRBD2|TRBJ2-3
CASSLELAGSSRSAQYF
TGTGCCAGCAGTCTCGAACTAGCGGGGTCCTCTCGATCGGCGCAGTATTTT
>once|TRBV11-2|.|TRBJ2-7
CASSLDLLAVQYF
TGTGCCAGCAGCTTAGATCTACTAGCTGTGCAGTACTTC
>.|TRBV27|TRBD2|TRBJ2-5
CASSSPGLAKETQYF
TGTGCCAGCAGTTCCCCGGGACTAGCAAAAGAGACCCAGTACTTC